This passage covers 20 T cell receptor beta chains from one sample sequenced in a study of shared clonotypes between healthy human individuals (dated by TCRdb to 2018 to 2020). Libraries came from the immunoSEQ multiplex PCR assay. TCRdb carries this immuneACCESS record with in-frame sequences only. Its versions omit some clonotypes, under half of them owing to an unresolved V gene in the studies checked, with the rest unexplained. For this sample the table gives millions of clones, of which roughly 94% were detected only once. The ten largest account for 0.1% to 0.15% of the sample. The sample taken for sequencing was naive CD4+ T cells sorted from blood. Read against the paper, the sample's cell subset or site label means: CD45RA+ positively selected. The receptors derive from a young man in good health.

This chain joins TRBV29-1 and TRBJ2-4; TRBD1 might be the D (6 bases). Germline CDR1 reads SQVTM; CDR2 reads ANQGSEA. The V gene lost 5 bases and the J gene lost 0 bases, with 20 bases spanning the gap. The CDR3 is made up of 17 amino acids. The CDR3 is CSVRNYRVTLAKNIQYF. As DNA, the CDR3 is TGCAGCGTTCGGAACTACAGGGTAACCCTAGCCAAAAACATTCAGTACTTC.

The rearrangement joins TRBV4-3 to TRBJ2-1, with D hard to call. Germline V lookup: CDR1 LGHNA, CDR2 YSLEER. V shed 1 base and J shed 0 bases, with 7 bases lying between them. This CDR3 is built from 15 residues. Here the CDR3 reads CASSQGLLSYNEQFF. CDR3 nucleotide sequence: TGCGCCAGCAGCCAAGGACTGCTCTCCTACAATGAGCAGTTCTTC.

V usage is TRBV19 and J usage is TRBJ1-5; D is uncertain. CDR3 length equals 15 residues. V lost 2 bases and J lost 4, with 12 bases in between. Germline-derived CDR1 and CDR2 are LNHDA and SQIVND (reference sequence). The CDR3, as DNA: TGTGCCAGTAGTATAACGGGAGTGAAGAATCAGCCCCAGCATTTT. Amino acid sequence: CASSITGVKNQPQHF.

The chain joins TRBV9 to TRBJ2-3, with D uncertain. This CDR3 comprises 13 residues. The V end was cut by 4 bases, the J end by 1 base, with 7 bases between. Germline assignment: CDR1 SGDLS and CDR2 YYNGEE. As DNA, the CDR3 is TGTGCCAGCAGCCCCACGGGCACAGATACGCAGTATTTT. The encoded protein is CASSPTGTDTQYF.

The chain uses TRBV28 and TRBJ1-5; D might be TRBD1 (6 bases). V was shortened by 3 bases and J by 0 bases, with 9 bases between the two germline ends. Germline lookup yields CDR1 MDHEN and CDR2 SYDVKM. This CDR3 spans 15 amino acids. The CDR3 region is CASSFRTDSNQPQHF. CDR3 nucleotides: TGTGCCAGCAGTTTTCGGACAGATAGCAATCAGCCCCAGCATTTT.

The rearrangement links TRBV5-1 to TRBJ2-7, with TRBD2 matching over 10 bases. V dropped 4 bases and J dropped 1; count of bases not matched to a gene: 5. Germline CDR1 and CDR2: SGHRS and YFSETQ. The CDR3 has 15 amino acids. The CDR3 sequence: CASSPTTSGSYEQYF. The CDR3 nucleotides read TGCGCCAGCAGCCCTACGACTAGCGGGTCCTACGAGCAGTACTTC.

Details on this clone: Distinct nucleotide sequences in the sample also encode this CDR3. The V gene is TRBV28, the J gene TRBJ1-5, with D hard to call. This CDR3 spans 12 amino acids. Germline assignment: CDR1 MDHEN and CDR2 SYDVKM. Trimming left V 5 bases short and J 6 bases short, with 8 bases between. CDR3 in amino acids: CASSPVGQPQHF. The CDR3, as DNA: TGTGCCAGCAGTCCGGTAGGTCAGCCCCAGCATTTT.

This sequence joins TRBV5-4 and TRBJ2-7; D might be TRBD1 (6 bases). The germline CDR1 and CDR2 sequences are SGHNT and YYREEE (reference sequence). The length of the CDR3 is 12 residues. Trimming removed 1 base from V and 7 bases from J, with 9 bases in between. Written as DNA, the CDR3 is TGTGCCAGCAGCTTGTCAGGGGTTGAGCAGTACTTC. This gives the protein CASSLSGVEQYF. The entire variable domain, with the rest obtained from reference TRBV5-4 and TRBJ2-7, is as follows: ETGVTQSPTHLIKTRGQQVTLRCSSQSGHNTVSWYQQALGQGPQFIFQYYREEENGRGNFPPRFSGLQFPNYSSELNVNALELDDSALYLCASSLSGVEQYFGPGTRLTVT.

Note on this clone: Other DNA sequences in the sample encode the same CDR3. The V call is TRBV30, the J call TRBJ2-3, with D possibly TRBD2 on 5 matching bases. The germline CDR1 and CDR2 sequences are GTSNPN and SVGIG (reference sequence). The CDR3 has 13 amino acids. V was shortened by 1 base and J by 6 bases, with 11 bases between the two germline ends. Here the CDR3 DNA reads TGTGCCTGGAGTGGTGGGAGAACCGATACGCAGTATTTT. This gives the protein CAWSGGRTDTQYF.

The rearrangement uses TRBV4-1 and TRBJ2-4; D unclear. V dropped 1 base and J dropped 0 bases, with 10 bases sitting between them. The germline V gene has CDR1 MGHRA and CDR2 YSYEKL. The CDR3 has 16 amino acids. The CDR3 region is CASSQGWVLAKNIQYF. The CDR3 region has the DNA TGCGCCAGCAGCCAAGGGTGGGTACTAGCCAAAAACATTCAGTACTTC.

The V and J genes are TRBV6-5 and TRBJ2-1; D ambiguous. Trimming took off 2 bases at V and 7 bases at J, with 6 bases between the two ends. CDR1 is MNHEY, CDR2 SVGAGI, per germline. The CDR3 is 12 residues long. CDR3 DNA: TGTGCCAGCAGTTACCCTGGGAATGAGCAGTTCTTC. Translating gives CASSYPGNEQFF.

Details on this clone: A junction end diverges from the germline sequence, so it may reflect a read error. The chain couples TRBV7-7 to TRBJ2-1; D uncertain. The CDR3 has 13 residues. Germline CDR1 is SSHAT and CDR2 is FNYEAQ (reference sequence). The CDR3 sequence is CASSLDFANEQFF. As DNA, the CDR3 is TGTGCTAGCAGCTTAGACTTCGCAAATGAGCAGTTCTTC.

This chain joins TRBV7-2 and TRBJ2-4; 11 bases align to TRBD2. The germline gives CDR1 SGHTA, CDR2 FQGNSA. The ends lost 5 bases at V and 3 bases at J; junction bases unmatched: 12. There are 18 residues in the CDR3. The CDR3 sequence: CASSPQQTSGKVKNIQYF. CDR3 DNA sequence: TGTGCCAGCAGCCCTCAACAGACTAGCGGGAAGGTCAAAAACATTCAGTACTTC. Full variable domain (missing parts from reference TRBV7-2 and TRBJ2-4): GAGVSQSPSNKVTEKGKDVELRCDPISGHTALYWYRQSLGQGLEFLIYFQGNSAPDKSGLPSDRFSAERTGGSVSTLTIQRTQQEDSAVYLCASSPQQTSGKVKNIQYFGAGTRLSVL.

The table lists this clone with a count of one. The chain is built from TRBV10-3 and TRBJ2-3, with a weak D call TRBD2 (7 bases). CDR3 length: 14 residues. The V end lost 11 bases, the J end lost 3 bases, and 18 bases lay between the germline ends. Germline CDR1 ENHRY, CDR2 SYGVKD. The CDR3 sequence is CAAQGGGSTDTQYF. The DNA for the CDR3 is TGTGCCGCCCAAGGGGGAGGGAGTACAGATACGCAGTATTTT.

The chain carries TRBV30 and TRBJ1-4; D not resolved. CDR3 size: 13 residues. The V and J ends lost 2 bases and 7 bases respectively, with 11 bases between them. The V gene's germline CDR1 is GTSNPN and CDR2 SVGIG (reference sequence). The CDR3 DNA follows: TGTGCCTGGAGTACTCCACCCGGTGAAAAACTGTTTTTT. Translating it yields CAWSTPPGEKLFF.

This clone was detected once. The V and J genes are TRBV18 and TRBJ2-7; maybe TRBD1 (6 bases). V dropped 0 bases and J dropped 0 bases, with 24 bases sitting between them. The CDR3 loop spans 20 amino acids. Germline V gene data show CDR1 as KGHSH and CDR2 as LQKENI. The CDR3 region is CASSPPNAGTFSSSSYEQYF. CDR3 sequence (DNA): TGTGCCAGCTCACCACCGAATGCAGGGACATTTTCCTCCTCCTCCTACGAGCAGTACTTC.

The genes are TRBV9 and TRBJ2-1; 12 positions match TRBD2. Trimming cost V 2 bases and J 1 base; bases outside gene matches: 1. Germline CDR1 reads SGDLS; CDR2 reads YYNGEE. This CDR3 has 16 residues. The chain's CDR3 is CASSVTSGGSYNEQFF. The CDR3 nucleotides read TGTGCCAGCAGCGTGACTAGCGGGGGATCCTACAATGAGCAGTTCTTC.

The gene calls are TRBV7-9 and TRBJ2-2; perhaps TRBD1 as D (5 bases). This CDR3 contains 15 residues. Germline CDR1 SEHNR, CDR2 FQNEAQ (reference sequence). V lost 3 bases to trimming and J lost 5 bases, with 13 bases between them. The DNA of the CDR3 is TGTGCCAGCAGCTTCTTAGACAGCCAGACCGGGGAGCTGTTTTTT. Protein: CASSFLDSQTGELFF.

The chain is built from TRBV7-9 and TRBJ1-5; D perhaps matches TRBD1 (6 bases). Deletions cut 3 bases from V and 1 base from J, with 19 bases between. The CDR3 covers 18 residues. Germline V CDR1 and CDR2: SEHNR, FQNEAQ (reference sequence). CDR3 bases: TGTGCCAGCAGCTTGGGGGCTTCGGGGGACCTAAGCAATCAGCCCCAGCATTTT. It codes for CASSLGASGDLSNQPQHF. The full variable domain, completed using reference TRBV7-9 and TRBJ1-5, is DTGVSQNPRHKITKRGQNVTFRCDPISEHNRLYWYRQTLGQGPEFLTYFQNEAQLEKSRLLSDRFSAERPKGSFSTLEIQRTEQGDSAMYLCASSLGASGDLSNQPQHFGDGTRLSIL.

V is TRBV28 and J is TRBJ1-4; TRBD1 matches 9 bases. Trimming cost V 2 bases and J 16 bases; bases outside gene matches: 5. Germline V gene data show CDR1 as MDHEN and CDR2 as SYDVKM. The CDR3 is 12 residues long. The CDR3 reads CASSLTGTGPFF. The CDR3 DNA is TGTGCCAGCAGTTTAACCGGGACAGGGCCGTTTTTT.